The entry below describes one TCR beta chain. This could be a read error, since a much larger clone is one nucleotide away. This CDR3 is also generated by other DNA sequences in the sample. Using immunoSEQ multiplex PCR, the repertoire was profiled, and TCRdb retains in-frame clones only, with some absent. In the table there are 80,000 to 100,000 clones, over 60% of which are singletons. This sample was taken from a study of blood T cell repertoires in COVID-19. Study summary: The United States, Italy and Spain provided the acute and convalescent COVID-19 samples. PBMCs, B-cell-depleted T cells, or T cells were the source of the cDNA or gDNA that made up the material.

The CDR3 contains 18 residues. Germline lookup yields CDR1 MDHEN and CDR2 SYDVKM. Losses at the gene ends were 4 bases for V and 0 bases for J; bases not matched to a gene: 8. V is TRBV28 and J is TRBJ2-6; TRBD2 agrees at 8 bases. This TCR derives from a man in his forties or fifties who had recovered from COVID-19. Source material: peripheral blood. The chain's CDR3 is CASSSRSGGDSGANVLTF. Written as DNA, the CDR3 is TGTGCCAGCAGTTCACGGTCGGGGGGGGACTCTGGGGCCAACGTCCTGACTTTC.